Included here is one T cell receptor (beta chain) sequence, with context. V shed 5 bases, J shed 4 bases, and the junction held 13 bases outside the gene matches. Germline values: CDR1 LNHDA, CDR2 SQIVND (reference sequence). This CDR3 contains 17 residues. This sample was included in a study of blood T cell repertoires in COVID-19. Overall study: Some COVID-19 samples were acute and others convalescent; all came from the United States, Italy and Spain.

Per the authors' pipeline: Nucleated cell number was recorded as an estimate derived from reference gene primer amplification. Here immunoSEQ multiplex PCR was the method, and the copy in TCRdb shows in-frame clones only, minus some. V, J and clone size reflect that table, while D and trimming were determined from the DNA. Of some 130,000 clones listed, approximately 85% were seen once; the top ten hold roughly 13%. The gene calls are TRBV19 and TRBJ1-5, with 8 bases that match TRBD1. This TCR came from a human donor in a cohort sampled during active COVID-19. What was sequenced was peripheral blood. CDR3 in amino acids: CASSVRPDRGWNQPQHF. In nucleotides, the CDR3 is TGTGCCAGTAGTGTCCGCCCCGACAGGGGTTGGAATCAGCCCCAGCATTTT.